Following are 31 T cell receptor beta chains from one sample sequenced in a study of blood T cell repertoires in COVID-19. The table came from immunoSEQ multiplex PCR; TCRdb's copy has only in-frame clones and leaves some out. The sample shows about 94,000 clones, about 80% of them seen only once. Specimen: peripheral blood. These receptors all stem from an elderly woman with acute or convalescent COVID-19.

The chain has TRBV15 and TRBJ1-3, with D unclear. Per the germline V gene, CDR1 is LNHNV and CDR2 is YYDKDF (reference sequence). Trimming took 0 bases from V and 3 from J, leaving 9 bases between them. The CDR3 extends over 15 amino acids. CDR3 in DNA: TGTGCCACCAGCAGAGATCTGAGGGTTGGAAACACCATATATTTT. Protein: CATSRDLRVGNTIYF.

This clone was found a few times. The chain combines TRBV18 with TRBJ2-7; D gene ambiguous. CDR1 is KGHSH, CDR2 LQKENI, per germline. CDR3 length: 14 residues. The V and J ends lost 3 bases and 0 bases respectively, with 9 bases between them. The CDR3 DNA reads TGTGCCAGCTCACCTCTAGTTAGCTCCTACGAGCAGTACTTC. Protein sequence: CASSPLVSSYEQYF. Supplemented by reference TRBV18 and TRBJ2-7, the full variable domain reads NAGVMQNPRHLVRRRGQEARLRCSPMKGHSHVYWYRQLPEEGLKFMVYLQKENIIDESGMPKERFSAEFPKEGPSILRIQQVVRGDSAAYFCASSPLVSSYEQYFGPGTRLTVT.

The chain recombines TRBV6-5 with TRBJ2-3; 9 bases are a match to TRBD2. There are 14 residues in the CDR3. Germline lookup yields CDR1 MNHEY and CDR2 SVGAGI. V shed 4 bases, J shed 4 bases, and the junction held 3 bases outside the gene matches. The CDR3 spells CASSLREGPDTQYF. The CDR3 nucleotides read TGTGCCAGCAGTTTGCGGGAGGGACCAGATACGCAGTATTTT.

The chain links TRBV7-6 to TRBJ2-4; a weak D match, TRBD1 (6 bases). The CDR3 consists of 13 residues. Germline CDR1 and CDR2: SGHVS and FNYEAQ. Trimming removed 4 bases from V and 11 bases from J, with 15 bases in between. The CDR3 loop is CASSSRPTGFQYF. The CDR3 DNA reads TGTGCCAGCAGCTCGCGTCCGACAGGATTTCAGTACTTC.

This rearrangement joins TRBV27 to TRBJ2-3; 9 bases are a match to TRBD2. Germline loops: CDR1 MNHEY, CDR2 SMNVEV (reference sequence). This CDR3 has 16 amino acids. Unmatched junction bases numbered 5, after V lost 4 bases and J lost 0 bases. The CDR3 loop is CASSSRLAESTDTQYF. The CDR3 coding sequence is TGTGCCAGCAGTTCCCGACTAGCGGAAAGCACAGATACGCAGTATTTT.

The chain combines TRBV7-2 with TRBJ1-4; unclear D gene. V was cut by 1 base and J by 7 bases, with 10 bases left in between. Germline-derived CDR1 and CDR2 are SGHTA and FQGNSA. This CDR3 contains 14 residues. CDR3: CASSLDLTVEKLFF. The DNA for the CDR3 is TGTGCCAGCAGCTTAGATCTCACAGTTGAAAAACTGTTTTTT.

The V and J genes are TRBV4-1 and TRBJ2-7, with D maybe TRBD1 (6 bases). The length of the CDR3 is 14 residues. V was pared by 4 bases and J by 3 bases, with 13 bases between. Germline assignment: CDR1 MGHRA and CDR2 YSYEKL. DNA for the CDR3: TGCGCCAGCAGCCGACGGACAGAGGACTACGAGCAGTACTTC. This translates into CASSRRTEDYEQYF.

The chain joins TRBV18 to TRBJ1-6; D is possibly TRBD1 (5 bases). V was shortened by 3 bases and J by 8 bases, with 11 bases between the two germline ends. The length of the CDR3 is 14 residues. In germline, CDR1 is KGHSH, CDR2 LQKENI. For the CDR3, the DNA is TGTGCCAGCTCACCGGGGGGGGGAGATTCACCCCTCCACTTT. Translation gives CASSPGGGDSPLHF. The full variable domain, in which reference TRBV18 and TRBJ1-6 provide the parts outside the CDR3, is NAGVMQNPRHLVRRRGQEARLRCSPMKGHSHVYWYRQLPEEGLKFMVYLQKENIIDESGMPKERFSAEFPKEGPSILRIQQVVRGDSAAYFCASSPGGGDSPLHFGNGTRLTVT.

This clone has a single count. J is TRBJ1-5 and V is TRBV7-2, with D perhaps matching TRBD1 (6 bases). V lost 7 bases to trimming and J lost 1 base, with 20 bases between them. Germline V gene lookup returns CDR1 SGHTA and CDR2 FQGNSA. There are 17 residues in the CDR3. The chain's CDR3 is CASTVLAGAGSNQPQHF. The DNA for the CDR3 is TGTGCCAGCACCGTGCTCGCAGGGGCCGGGAGCAATCAGCCCCAGCATTTT. Full variable domain (missing parts from reference TRBV7-2 and TRBJ1-5): GAGVSQSPSNKVTEKGKDVELRCDPISGHTALYWYRQSLGQGLEFLIYFQGNSAPDKSGLPSDRFSAERTGGSVSTLTIQRTQQEDSAVYLCASTVLAGAGSNQPQHFGDGTRLSIL.

The chain joins TRBV7-2 to TRBJ2-3, with TRBD2 matching over 7 bases. CDR3 length: 15 residues. Germline V gene lookup returns CDR1 SGHTA and CDR2 FQGNSA. V shed 2 bases, J shed 4 bases, and the junction held 6 bases outside the gene matches. The CDR3 here is CASSLTGLAADTQYF. The CDR3 nucleotides are TGTGCCAGCAGCTTAACAGGTCTAGCGGCAGATACGCAGTATTTT.

The chain has TRBV13 and TRBJ2-1; D is undetermined. The CDR3 length is 16 residues. Germline lookup yields CDR1 PRHDT and CDR2 FYEKMQ (reference sequence). V lost 5 bases, J lost 1 base, and 15 bases lay in between. In DNA, the CDR3 is TGTGCCAGCAGCCCCCCCGAGGCCTTTTCCTACAATGAGCAGTTCTTC. It encodes CASSPPEAFSYNEQFF.

This chain joins TRBV7-3 and TRBJ2-1; TRBD2 matches at 7 bases. Trimming cost V 4 bases and J 3 bases; bases outside gene matches: 6. There are 15 residues in the CDR3. Germline assignment: CDR1 SGHTA and CDR2 FQGTGA. CDR3 amino acids: CASSSYAGDYNEQFF. CDR3 nucleotide sequence: TGTGCCAGCAGCTCCTACGCGGGGGACTACAATGAGCAGTTCTTC.

The chain joins TRBV6-5 to TRBJ1-1, with D possibly TRBD1 on 6 matching bases. V gave up 5 bases and J gave up 6 bases, with 16 bases separating them. The CDR3 length is 14 residues. The germline gives CDR1 MNHEY, CDR2 SVGAGI. The CDR3 DNA sequence: TGTGCCAGCAGTCTTAAACCACAGGGCGCTGAAGCTTTCTTT. It codes for CASSLKPQGAEAFF.

The CDR3 loop is CASSPLPATGPTTDTQYF. DNA for the CDR3: TGTGCCAGCTCACCTCTCCCCGCTACAGGCCCCACCACAGATACGCAGTATTTT. J is TRBJ2-3 and V is TRBV18, with D perhaps matching TRBD1 (5 bases). The V end lost 3 bases, the J end lost 2 bases, and 21 bases lay between the germline ends. The CDR3 loop spans 18 amino acids. In germline, CDR1 is KGHSH, CDR2 LQKENI.

The chain couples TRBV18 to TRBJ1-1, with 8 bases fitting TRBD1. Germline CDR1 KGHSH, CDR2 LQKENI. This CDR3 has 16 residues. Germline trimming cut 1 base from V and 0 bases from J; bases unmatched to any gene: 4. The CDR3 loop is CASSPLAGGLNTEAFF. The CDR3 bases are TGTGCCAGCTCACCACTGGCAGGGGGCCTGAACACTGAAGCTTTCTTT.

This rearrangement joins TRBV2 to TRBJ2-5; TRBD1 aligns across 11 bases. CDR1 is SNHLY and CDR2 is FYNNEI in the germline V gene. CDR3 length: 15 residues. Unmatched junction bases numbered 4, after V lost 0 bases and J lost 7 bases. Written as DNA, the CDR3 is TGTGCCAGCAGTGAAGCGGGACAGGGGGTCGGGACCCAGTACTTC. This gives the protein CASSEAGQGVGTQYF.

This sequence joins TRBV7-8 and TRBJ2-5; TRBD2 is a possible D gene (6 bases). CDR3 length: 15 residues. V lost 3 bases, J lost 5 bases, and 16 bases lay in between. Germline loops: CDR1 SGHVS, CDR2 FQNEAQ. The CDR3 is CASSLGRESFETQYF. The CDR3 DNA follows: TGTGCCAGCAGCTTGGGTCGGGAGTCGTTTGAGACCCAGTACTTC.

The chain uses TRBV7-9 and TRBJ1-4, with TRBD1 matching over 8 bases. Germline CDR1 and CDR2: SEHNR and FQNEAQ (reference sequence). V lost 1 base to trimming and J lost 4 bases; unmatched junction nucleotides: 11. CDR3 length: 18 residues. In DNA form, the CDR3 reads TGTGCCAGCAGCTTAGTTTTCGGCAGGGGGCAGAATAATGAAAAACTGTTTTTT. Translated: CASSLVFGRGQNNEKLFF.

This sequence joins TRBV11-2 and TRBJ2-7; 8 bases are a match to TRBD2. CDR3 length: 14 residues. V dropped 1 base and J dropped 4; count of bases not matched to a gene: 3. In germline, CDR1 is SGHAT, CDR2 FQNNGV. As DNA, the CDR3 is TGTGCCAGCAGCTTAGTTCGGGGGGGATACGAGCAGTACTTC. Translation: CASSLVRGGYEQYF.

The chain uses TRBV2 and TRBJ2-7; 14 nucleotides align to TRBD2. The CDR3 has 15 residues. Germline V gives CDR1 SNHLY, CDR2 FYNNEI. The V segment lost 6 bases and the J segment 3 bases; nucleotides outside the gene matches: 4. Here the CDR3 DNA reads TGTGCCAGCAGCCTGGGACTAGCGGGGGACTACGAGCAGTACTTC. Translation: CASSLGLAGDYEQYF.

By sample share, this clone is medium-sized. The genes are TRBV18 and TRBJ1-5, with D possibly matching TRBD1 (6 bases). Trimming pared 3 bases from V and 5 bases from J, leaving 20 bases between. The CDR3 runs 17 residues. The germline CDR1 and CDR2 sequences are KGHSH and LQKENI. In DNA, the CDR3 is TGTGCCAGCTCACCTAGAAGTTACAGGGTCGGGGATCAGCCCCAGCATTTT. Translation gives CASSPRSYRVGDQPQHF.

This chain connects TRBV7-9 to TRBJ2-1; 15 positions match TRBD2. This CDR3 is 15 amino acids long. Germline CDR1 and CDR2: SEHNR and FQNEAQ (reference sequence). The junction had 3 bases not matched to a gene; V was cut back by 4 bases and J by 8 bases. The CDR3 nucleotides are TGTGCCAGCAGCTCGGGACTAGCGGGAGGAGATGAGCAGTTCTTC. It is translated as CASSSGLAGGDEQFF.

This chain uses TRBV19 with TRBJ1-1, with a possible D match to TRBD1 (5 bases). Germline V lookup: CDR1 LNHDA, CDR2 SQIVND (reference sequence). The CDR3 runs to 15 residues. V lost 8 bases and J lost 3, with 19 bases in between. CDR3: CASRGGARSDTEAFF. The CDR3 DNA follows: TGTGCCAGTCGAGGAGGGGCGCGCAGTGACACTGAAGCTTTCTTT.

This clone appeared a few times. This chain uses TRBV30 with TRBJ2-2; 8 bases fit TRBD1. Looked up from germline, CDR1 is GTSNPN and CDR2 is SVGIG (reference sequence). After removal of 4 bases from V and 3 bases from J, the junction contained 7 bases not matched to a gene. This CDR3 has 15 residues. CDR3 DNA sequence: TGTGCCTGGACCCCCCCGGACAGGGACACCGGGGAGCTGTTTTTT. Protein product: CAWTPPDRDTGELFF.

The rearrangement uses TRBV19 and TRBJ1-2; no reliable D call. Between the trimmed V and J ends, which lost 3 bases and 2 bases, there was a span of 16 bases. The CDR3 loop spans 16 amino acids. CDR1 LNHDA and CDR2 SQIVND come from the germline V gene (reference sequence). The CDR3 DNA follows: TGTGCCAGTAGTATGGAGGGAAGGCAGCGCAACTATGGCTACACCTTC. Its translation is CASSMEGRQRNYGYTF.

This clone was seen a single time. The V call is TRBV5-5, the J call TRBJ2-2; 11 nucleotides agree with TRBD2. Looked up from germline, CDR1 is SGHKS and CDR2 is YYEKEE (reference sequence). The CDR3 is 16 amino acids. Trimming cost V 4 bases and J 3 bases; bases outside gene matches: 5. As DNA, the CDR3 is TGTGCCAGCAGCCATAGACTAGCGGGGCACACCGGGGAGCTGTTTTTT. Amino acid sequence: CASSHRLAGHTGELFF.

V usage is TRBV18 and J usage is TRBJ2-5, with TRBD1 as a possible D gene (6 bases). The CDR3 has 17 amino acids. CDR1 and CDR2 from the germline V gene are KGHSH and LQKENI. The ends were cut back, 1 base at V and 1 base at J, with 16 bases in the middle. The CDR3 nucleotides read TGTGCCAGCTCACCACGCCAAACAGGGTCGACCCAAGAGACCCAGTACTTC. It codes for CASSPRQTGSTQETQYF.

This chain links TRBV10-3 with TRBJ2-2, with 7 bases identical to TRBD1. V lost 2 bases, J lost 6 bases, and 6 bases stayed unmatched. The CDR3 covers 15 residues. CDR1 is ENHRY, CDR2 SYGVKD, per germline. The CDR3 is CAISEGQEVAGELFF. The CDR3, as DNA: TGTGCCATCAGTGAGGGACAGGAGGTCGCCGGGGAGCTGTTTTTT.

Written as DNA, the CDR3 is TGTGCCAGCAGTTTAACAGGAGAAAATCAGCCCCAGCATTTT. It is translated as CASSLTGENQPQHF. This chain joins TRBV6-6 and TRBJ1-5, with D maybe TRBD1 (5 bases). The V end lost 4 bases, the J end lost 4 bases, and 11 bases lay between the germline ends. This CDR3 region has 14 residues. Per germline, CDR1 MNHNY and CDR2 SVGAGI (reference sequence).

The rearrangement joins TRBV3-1 (or the pseudogene TRBV3-2) to TRBJ1-1; 7 nucleotides line up with TRBD1. The CDR3 length is 15 residues. Losses at the gene ends were 3 bases for V and 6 bases for J; bases not matched to a gene: 10. Germline values: CDR1 LGHDT, CDR2 YNNKEL (reference sequence). The CDR3 here is CASSQAATGVSEAFF. The CDR3 bases are TGTGCCAGCAGCCAGGCCGCTACAGGGGTATCTGAAGCTTTCTTT.

The V call is TRBV3-1 (or the pseudogene TRBV3-2), the J call TRBJ1-2; 7 bases map to TRBD1. Trimming cost V 2 bases and J 7 bases; bases outside gene matches: 10. Germline CDR1 LGHDT, CDR2 YNNKEL (reference sequence). CDR3 length equals 15 residues. The chain's CDR3 is CASSQRGQARAGYTF. In DNA form, the CDR3 reads TGTGCCAGCAGCCAACGAGGACAGGCTAGGGCTGGCTACACCTTC.